This record looks at one T cell receptor beta chain sequence and its context. Generated by immunoSEQ multiplex PCR, the TCRdb table keeps only in-frame clones and is missing some. Among about 40,000 clones listed, around nine tenths were seen once. This record comes from a study of T cell changes during pregnancy in multiple sclerosis. The CDR3 has 14 amino acids. J was trimmed by 9 bases and V by 2 bases; bases with no gene match: 5. Germline V gene data show CDR1 as SGHTA and CDR2 as FQGTGA. The sample here was peripheral blood, taken in the first trimester of pregnancy. The TCR comes from a female donor in good health, enrolled as a control in a pregnancy study. The chain links TRBV7-3 to TRBJ2-1; TRBD1 matches 9 bases. The CDR3 is CASSLGTGIGEQFF. For the CDR3, the DNA is TGTGCCAGCAGCTTAGGGACAGGGATAGGTGAGCAGTTCTTC.